This record looks at one T cell receptor (beta chain) sequence and its context. Its matching antigen is unknown. These data originate in a study of monozygotic twins with cystic fibrosis. Study-level findings and limits: Monozygotic CF twins shared more identical nucleotide clonotypes than unrelated patients. Clonality was generally low (median around 0.009), higher in the most severe patients. In 13 of 16 pairs, V gene usage was closest to the co-twin's.

This table comes from immunoSEQ multiplex PCR, and its TCRdb copy is limited to in-frame clones, with some not included. The sample holds 34,000 or so clones, 75% to 95% seen once. The length of the CDR3 is 15 residues. Trimming stripped 0 bases from V and 6 bases from J, with 11 bases between. Germline CDR1 is WSHSY and CDR2 is SAAADI. This receptor was obtained from a boy younger than 10 with cystic fibrosis. Specimen: blood. The chain combines TRBV10-2 with TRBJ1-4; TRBD1 is a possible D gene (5 bases). DNA of the CDR3: TGCGCCAGCAGTGAGTCTCGGGGGTCTGATGAAAAACTGTTTTTT. Encoded protein: CASSESRGSDEKLFF.